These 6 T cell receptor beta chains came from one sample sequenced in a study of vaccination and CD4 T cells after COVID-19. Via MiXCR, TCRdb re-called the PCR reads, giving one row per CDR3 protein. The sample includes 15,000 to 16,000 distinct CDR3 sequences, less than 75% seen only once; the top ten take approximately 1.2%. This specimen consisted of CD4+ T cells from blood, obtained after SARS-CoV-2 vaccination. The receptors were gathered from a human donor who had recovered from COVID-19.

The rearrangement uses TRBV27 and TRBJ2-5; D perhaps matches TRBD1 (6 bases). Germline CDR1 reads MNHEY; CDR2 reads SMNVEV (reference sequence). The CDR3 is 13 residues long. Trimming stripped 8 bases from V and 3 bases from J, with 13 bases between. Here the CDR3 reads CASYFRTEETQYF. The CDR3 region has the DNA TGTGCCAGCTATTTCCGGACAGAAGAGACCCAGTACTTC.

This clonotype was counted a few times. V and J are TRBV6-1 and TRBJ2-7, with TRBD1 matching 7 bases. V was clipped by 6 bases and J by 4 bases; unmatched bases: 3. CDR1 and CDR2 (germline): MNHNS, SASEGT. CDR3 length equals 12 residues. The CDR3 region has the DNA TGTGCCAGCAGCCGGACAGGTTACGAGCAGTACTTC. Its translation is CASSRTGYEQYF.

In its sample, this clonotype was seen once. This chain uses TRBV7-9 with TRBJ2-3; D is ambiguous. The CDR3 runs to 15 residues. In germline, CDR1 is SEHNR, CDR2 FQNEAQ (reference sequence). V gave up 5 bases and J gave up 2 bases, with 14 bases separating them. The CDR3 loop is CASSEVIRYTDTQYF. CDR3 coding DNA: TGTGCCAGCAGCGAAGTTATTCGTTACACAGATACGCAGTATTTT.

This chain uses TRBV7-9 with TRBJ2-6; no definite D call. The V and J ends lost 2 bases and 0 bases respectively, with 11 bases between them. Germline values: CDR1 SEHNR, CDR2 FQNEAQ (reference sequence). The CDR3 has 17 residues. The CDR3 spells CASSLRADFSGANVLTF. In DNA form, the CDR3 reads TGTGCCAGCAGCTTAAGGGCAGACTTCTCTGGGGCCAACGTCCTGACTTTC.

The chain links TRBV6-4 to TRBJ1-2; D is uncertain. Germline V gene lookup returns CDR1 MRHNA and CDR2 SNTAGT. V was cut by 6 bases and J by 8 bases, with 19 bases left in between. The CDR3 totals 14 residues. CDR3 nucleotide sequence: TGTGCCAGCAGCCGAGGAGTTTGGGAGGACGGCTACACCTTC. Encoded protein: CASSRGVWEDGYTF.

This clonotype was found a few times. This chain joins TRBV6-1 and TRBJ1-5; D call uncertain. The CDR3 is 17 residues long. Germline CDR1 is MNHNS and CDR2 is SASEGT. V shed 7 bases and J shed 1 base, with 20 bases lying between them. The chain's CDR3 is CASTPYSGEGSNQPQHF. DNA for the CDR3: TGTGCCAGCACACCTTACTCGGGAGAAGGGAGCAATCAGCCCCAGCATTTT.